The 13 T cell receptor beta chains given below trace back to one sample, sequenced in a study of neurological immune-mediated disorders. TCRdb reprocessed the 5' RACE reads via MiXCR and lists one record per CDR3 protein. The sample holds around 30,000 distinct CDR3 sequences, approximately 4% seen once. Material for sequencing was CD4+ T cells from blood. Receptors were obtained from a middle-aged woman in good health.

This clonotype was seen at least ten times. The rearrangement joins TRBV4-1 to TRBJ2-7, with D perhaps matching TRBD2 (6 bases). The CDR3 is 15 amino acids. CDR1 is MGHRA and CDR2 is YSYEKL in the germline V gene. Trimming pared 4 bases from V and 1 base from J, leaving 14 bases between. The DNA for the CDR3 is TGCGCCAGCAGCCGAGGAGCGGGTTTATCCTACGAGCAGTACTTC. Its protein is CASSRGAGLSYEQYF.

In its sample, this clonotype was seen many times. This rearrangement joins TRBV20-1 to TRBJ1-4, with 7 bases lining up with TRBD1. The CDR3 covers 15 residues. V was pared by 0 bases and J by 2 bases, with 3 bases of the junction left unmatched. Germline V CDR1 and CDR2: DFQATT, SNEGSKA (reference sequence). For the CDR3, the DNA is TGCAGTGCTAGAGATCTCAGGGGGACTAATGAAAAACTGTTTTTT. It yields the protein CSARDLRGTNEKLFF.

In its sample, this clonotype was seen many times. A junction boundary mismatches the germline segment, possibly from a read error. V gene TRBV20-1 combines with J gene TRBJ2-3, with 10 bases that match TRBD2. Per germline, CDR1 DFQATT and CDR2 SNEGSKA (reference sequence). The CDR3 consists of 13 residues. The CDR3 region has the DNA TGCAGTGCCATAGCGGGAGGCACCGATACGCAGTATTTT. It translates to CSAIAGGTDTQYF.

Many counts were recorded for this clonotype. The chain couples TRBV5-1 to TRBJ1-2; D gene uncertain. The CDR3 contains 15 residues. CDR1 and CDR2 from the germline V gene are SGHRS and YFSETQ. The germline V and J ends were trimmed by 0 bases and 3 bases, with 12 bases remaining between them. CDR3 DNA sequence: TGCGCCAGCAGCTTGGAGGCGGCCACATACTATGGCTACACCTTC. As protein: CASSLEAATYYGYTF.

The rearrangement joins TRBV12-3 or TRBV12-4 to TRBJ2-5; 12 positions agree with TRBD1. J gave up 1 base and V 6 bases, and 9 bases lay outside the gene matches. The CDR3 length is 17 residues. The CDR3 DNA sequence: TGTGCCAGCAGCTATAATCCGGGACAGGGGGCCCAAGAGACCCAGTACTTC. Amino acid sequence: CASSYNPGQGAQETQYF.

This clonotype was counted ten times or more. As DNA, the CDR3 is TGTGCCAGCAGCTCTCAAATTCGCACAGATACGCAGTATTTT. It translates to CASSSQIRTDTQYF. J is TRBJ2-3 and V is TRBV13; D is ambiguous. The CDR3 is made up of 14 amino acids. Germline CDR1 and CDR2: PRHDT and FYEKMQ (reference sequence). Trimming removed 4 bases at V and 1 base at J, with 9 bases between.

This clonotype was observed many times. This chain joins TRBV27 and TRBJ2-7; D might be TRBD1 (5 bases). In germline, CDR1 is MNHEY, CDR2 SMNVEV (reference sequence). The V and J ends lost 6 bases and 0 bases respectively, with 15 bases between them. The CDR3 runs to 15 residues. CDR3 amino acids: CASRRQGLTSYEQYF. The CDR3 DNA reads TGTGCCAGCAGGCGCCAGGGTCTCACCTCCTACGAGCAGTACTTC.

This clonotype was detected ten times or more. The gene calls are TRBV6-2 or TRBV6-3 and TRBJ2-7; D is undetermined. Germline V gene sequence: CDR1 MNHEY, CDR2 SVGEGT. This CDR3 region has 13 residues. V dropped 4 bases and J dropped 5 bases, with 12 bases sitting between them. CDR3: CASSFGSLNEQYF. CDR3 DNA: TGTGCCAGCAGTTTCGGGTCCTTGAACGAGCAGTACTTC.

This clonotype was counted ten times or more. V usage is TRBV7-9 and J usage is TRBJ2-7, with TRBD2 identical over 13 bases. Germline V gene data show CDR1 as SEHNR and CDR2 as FQNEAQ (reference sequence). The CDR3 extends over 17 amino acids. Trimming removed 2 bases from V and 6 bases from J; junction bases left unmatched: 10. The CDR3 DNA reads as TGTGCCAGCAGCTTACCGATAGGACTAGCGGGAGAGGCCGAGCAGTACTTC. Its protein product is CASSLPIGLAGEAEQYF.

This clonotype was counted at least ten times. The chain uses TRBV10-2 and TRBJ2-7, with D possibly called TRBD1 or TRBD2 (5 bases each). V shed 3 bases and J shed 6 bases, with 21 bases lying between them. The germline V gene encodes CDR1 WSHSY and CDR2 SAAADI. This CDR3 has 16 amino acids. CDR3 in amino acids: CASSERQPQGSGEQYF. In DNA, the CDR3 is TGCGCCAGCAGTGAACGGCAACCTCAGGGCAGCGGCGAGCAGTACTTC.

The sample holds many counts of this clonotype. The V and J genes are TRBV7-2 and TRBJ2-7; TRBD1 agrees at 7 bases. The junction had 7 bases not matched to a gene; V was cut back by 5 bases and J by 6 bases. Germline V CDR1 and CDR2: SGHTA, FQGNSA. This CDR3 comprises 13 residues. The CDR3 sequence is CASSPQGVSEQYF. As DNA, the CDR3 is TGTGCCAGCAGCCCTCAGGGGGTGAGCGAGCAGTACTTC.

This clonotype was recorded at least ten times. V is TRBV5-5 and J is TRBJ1-2; tentative D call: TRBD1 (5 bases). Germline values: CDR1 SGHKS, CDR2 YYEKEE (reference sequence). The CDR3 runs to 13 residues. V lost 4 bases and J lost 8, with 15 bases in between. CDR3 sequence (DNA): TGTGCCAGCAGCCCCCGCGGGGGTTGGGGCTACACCTTC. Its protein product is CASSPRGGWGYTF.

This clonotype has a count of ten or more. The CDR3 is CSARALKEKLFF. CDR3 bases: TGCAGTGCTAGGGCCCTCAAGGAAAAACTGTTTTTT. The rearrangement uses TRBV20-1 and TRBJ1-4; D is undetermined. V lost 3 bases, J lost 8 bases, and 10 bases lay in between. Germline V gene sequence: CDR1 DFQATT, CDR2 SNEGSKA (reference sequence). The CDR3 sequence is 12 residues long.